This record covers a single TCR beta chain. MiXCR was run by TCRdb on the RT-PCR reads, yielding one entry per CDR3 protein. The sample holds under 2,500 distinct CDR3 sequences, 70% to 85% seen once. This sample is part of a study of yellow fever vaccine responses in identical twins. This TCR derives from a female donor who received the yellow fever vaccine. The specimen comprised T cells from blood (PBMCs), unsorted or a sorted subset (not recorded which), sampled before or after yellow fever vaccination (not recorded which).

CDR3 sequence reads: CASSPTESSYNEQFF. The DNA for the CDR3 is TGCGCCAGCAGTCCGACAGAGAGCTCCTACAATGAGCAGTTCTTC. The chain employs TRBV23-1 and TRBJ2-1; D perhaps matches TRBD1 (5 bases). TRBV23-1 is noted as an ORF with a role that remains uncertain. V gave up 4 bases and J gave up 0 bases, with 10 bases separating them. The CDR3 has 15 amino acids.